A single sample gave rise to the 10 T cell receptor beta chains below, sequenced in a study of OX40 agonist ivuxolimab in advanced cancers. Using immunoSEQ multiplex PCR, the repertoire was profiled, and TCRdb retains in-frame clones only, with some absent. The sample holds around 90,000 clones, 92% seen once. The source was CD4+ or CD8+ T cells sorted from blood, collected in a trial of the OX40 agonist ivuxolimab. These receptors were taken from an adult with an advanced solid tumor such as melanoma, head and neck, liver or kidney cancer.

The chain recombines TRBV30 with TRBJ1-1; D is possibly TRBD1 (5 bases). Germline CDR1 reads GTSNPN; CDR2 reads SVGIG (reference sequence). Trimming removed 4 bases at V and 0 bases at J, with 9 bases between. The CDR3 extends over 13 amino acids. The CDR3 DNA follows: TGTGCCTGGAAAGGGGTAATGAACACTGAAGCTTTCTTT. Its protein is CAWKGVMNTEAFF.

The chain links TRBV5-4 to TRBJ2-1; D gene uncertain. Trimming shortened V by 7 bases and J by 0 bases, and 8 bases separated the two germline ends. The CDR3 covers 13 residues. From germline, CDR1 is SGHNT and CDR2 YYREEE (reference sequence). CDR3 protein: CASQLNSYNEQFF. Here the CDR3 DNA reads TGTGCCAGCCAGCTTAACTCCTACAATGAGCAGTTCTTC.

The genes are TRBV5-5 and TRBJ2-2; 15 bases agree with TRBD2. V trimming: 1 base; J trimming: 4 bases; junction bases outside the gene matches: 5. This CDR3 comprises 18 residues. Germline V CDR1 and CDR2: SGHKS, YYEKEE (reference sequence). In nucleotides, the CDR3 is TGTGCCAGCAGCTTGAGGGGACTAGCGGGAGGTGGCACCGGGGAGCTGTTTTTT. Translated, it gives CASSLRGLAGGGTGELFF.

J is TRBJ2-1 and V is TRBV6-6; 9 bases fit TRBD1. The CDR3 is 16 residues long. Trimming at V came to 7 bases and at J to 7 bases, leaving 14 bases not matched to a gene. The germline gives CDR1 MNHNY, CDR2 SVGAGI (reference sequence). The CDR3 nucleotides read TGTGCCAGCAACCTACGACAGGGGGTGGTTTATAATGAGCAGTTCTTC. The encoded protein is CASNLRQGVVYNEQFF.

The chain links TRBV4-2 to TRBJ1-3; perhaps TRBD1 as D (5 bases). Per the germline V gene, CDR1 is LGHNA and CDR2 is YNFKEQ. The CDR3 contains 14 residues. V gave up 1 base and J gave up 2 bases, with 6 bases separating them. CDR3 protein: CASSQGTTGNTIYF. CDR3 DNA: TGTGCCAGCAGCCAAGGGACAACTGGAAACACCATATATTTT.

This chain connects TRBV5-1 to TRBJ2-7; D not resolved. Germline V gene data show CDR1 as SGHRS and CDR2 as YFSETQ. This CDR3 has 13 amino acids. Trimming stripped 4 bases from V and 9 bases from J, with 17 bases between. The CDR3: CASSVTTSTGQYF. CDR3 sequence (DNA): TGCGCCAGCAGCGTAACTACCTCTACGGGGCAGTACTTC.

V is TRBV19 and J is TRBJ2-2; D uncertain. The germline gives CDR1 LNHDA, CDR2 SQIVND (reference sequence). V gave up 7 bases and J gave up 4 bases, with 13 bases separating them. CDR3 size: 14 residues. The DNA for the CDR3 is TGTGCCAGTACGGGCAGACGTTCCACCGGGGAGCTGTTTTTT. It yields the protein CASTGRRSTGELFF.

V is TRBV30 and J is TRBJ1-5, with D tentatively TRBD1 (6 bases). This CDR3 is built from 15 residues. The V end lost 2 bases, the J end lost 2 bases, and 13 bases lay between the germline ends. The germline V gene encodes CDR1 GTSNPN and CDR2 SVGIG (reference sequence). The CDR3 nucleotides read TGTGCCTGGAGTTCACAGGGTTCGGGCAATCAGCCCCAGCATTTT. Translation: CAWSSQGSGNQPQHF.

This chain connects TRBV28 to TRBJ2-7; the match to TRBD1 covers 9 bases. Germline values: CDR1 MDHEN, CDR2 SYDVKM. Trimming removed 5 bases from V and 3 bases from J; junction bases left unmatched: 8. This CDR3 is 15 amino acids long. In DNA, the CDR3 is TGTGCCAGCAGTATCTTGACAGGGGGACACTACGAGCAGTACTTC. It translates to CASSILTGGHYEQYF.

This clone was counted once. The genes are TRBV6-4 and TRBJ1-1, with D perhaps matching TRBD1 (6 bases). Germline-derived CDR1 and CDR2 are MRHNA and SNTAGT. With 0 bases removed from V and 3 bases from J, the gap between germline ends came to 11 bases. This CDR3 comprises 15 residues. The CDR3 coding sequence is TGTGCCAGCAGTGACTCACCCGGGGGCGACACTGAAGCTTTCTTT. It codes for CASSDSPGGDTEAFF.